One sample yielded the 16 T cell receptor beta chains listed below, sequenced in a study of blood T cells in healthy people across ages. Primers used in a second PCR of about 7 to 11 cycles were a sample-barcoded 5' primer and a J-beta primer mix. TCRdb re-derived calls from the 5' RACE reads in MiXCR, one entry per CDR3 protein. The sample consists of 1.2 million to 1.5 million distinct CDR3 sequences, around two fifths of them appearing once. Source material: blood. The receptors stem from a woman between 18 and 30 years old in good health.

As regards this clonotype: Its ends do not fully match the called genes, so a read error is possible. CDR3 DNA sequence: TGTGCCAGCAGCTTAGGATCCCTAGCGGGTGCCTCCTACGGGCAGTACTTC. The encoded protein is CASSLGSLAGASYGQYF. This chain uses TRBV7-2 with TRBJ2-7; 8 bases line up with TRBD2. Germline V gene sequence: CDR1 SGHTA, CDR2 FQGNSA. There are 17 residues in the CDR3.

In its sample, this clonotype was seen a few times. The chain joins TRBV10-3 to TRBJ2-7; D tentatively reads TRBD1 or TRBD2 (5 bases each). V was clipped by 6 bases and J by 0 bases, with 12 bases between them. Per the germline V gene, CDR1 is ENHRY and CDR2 is SYGVKD. CDR3 length: 14 amino acids. The CDR3 DNA reads TGTGCCATCAGCATGGGACCAAGCTCCTACGAGCAGTACTTC. This codes for CAISMGPSSYEQYF.

The genes are TRBV29-1 and TRBJ2-1, with D unclear. The V gene lost 8 bases and the J gene lost 10 bases, with 21 bases spanning the gap. Germline V lookup: CDR1 SQVTM, CDR2 ANQGSEA. The CDR3 covers 13 residues. CDR3 sequence (DNA): TGCAGCTCGGACCGGGCAAGAGAACAGGAGCAGTTCTTC. Translated, it gives CSSDRAREQEQFF.

This chain uses TRBV4-1 with TRBJ2-3; the D gene is possibly TRBD1 (6 bases). The CDR3 runs 14 residues. V lost 5 bases and J lost 3, with 12 bases in between. CDR1 is MGHRA and CDR2 is YSYEKL in the germline V gene. The CDR3: CASSAQTGTDTQYF. In DNA, the CDR3 is TGCGCCAGCAGCGCACAAACAGGGACAGATACGCAGTATTTT.

This clonotype showed up many times. The chain has TRBV20-1 and TRBJ2-1; 8 positions match TRBD2. Germline V CDR1 and CDR2: DFQATT, SNEGSKA (reference sequence). V shed 7 bases, J shed 3 bases, and the junction held 14 bases outside the gene matches. CDR3 size: 16 residues. The CDR3 nucleotides read TGCAGTGTTAAGGGCCAGCAAGCGGGAGACTACAATGAGCAGTTCTTC. Translated, it gives CSVKGQQAGDYNEQFF.

This sequence joins TRBV7-8 and TRBJ2-7, with D tentatively TRBD1 (6 bases). The germline V gene has CDR1 SGHVS and CDR2 FQNEAQ. The CDR3 runs to 16 residues. V gave up 5 bases and J gave up 2 bases, with 19 bases separating them. DNA for the CDR3: TGTGCCAGCAGCATCGGACAGACTATCAGCCCCTACGAGCAGTACTTC. Protein: CASSIGQTISPYEQYF.

As concerns this clonotype: Mismatch with germline at one junction end may stem from a read error. The gene calls are TRBV4-2 and TRBJ1-5; no definite D call. This CDR3 is built from 16 residues. Germline V CDR1 and CDR2: LGHNA, YNFKEQ. CDR3 nucleotides: TGTACCAGCAGCCAAGAAGTGGGATCCGGGATTCAGCCCCAGCATTTT. It specifies CTSSQEVGSGIQPQHF.

J is TRBJ2-3 and V is TRBV5-1; D possibly matches TRBD1 or TRBD2 (5 bases each). The germline gives CDR1 SGHRS, CDR2 YFSETQ. The CDR3 sequence is 15 residues long. The V end was cut by 4 bases, the J end by 1 base, with 13 bases between. CDR3 region: CASSRGVSGTDTQYF. Written as DNA, the CDR3 is TGCGCCAGCAGCCGAGGGGTATCGGGCACAGATACGCAGTATTTT. Variable domain in full (rest from reference TRBV5-1 and TRBJ2-3): KAGVTQTPRYLIKTRGQQVTLSCSPISGHRSVSWYQQTPGQGLQFLFEYFSETQRNKGNFPGRFSGRQFSNSRSEMNVSTLELGDSALYLCASSRGVSGTDTQYFGPGTRLTVL.

V usage is TRBV29-1 and J usage is TRBJ2-2; D is uncertain. V dropped 7 bases and J dropped 0 bases, with 15 bases sitting between them. Germline CDR1 is SQVTM and CDR2 is ANQGSEA. CDR3 size: 15 residues. In DNA form, the CDR3 reads TGCAGCGCCGGGCCGGATCCGTCGAACACCGGGGAGCTGTTTTTT. This encodes CSAGPDPSNTGELFF.

This chain links TRBV20-1 with TRBJ1-1; tentatively, D is TRBD1 (6 bases). The germline gives CDR1 DFQATT, CDR2 SNEGSKA (reference sequence). This CDR3 has 15 amino acids. Trimming cost V 2 bases and J 8 bases, with 21 bases left between them. CDR3 coding DNA: TGCAGTGCTAGAAGCCCGGGACACCTTCATTTGGAAGCTTTCTTT. It is translated as CSARSPGHLHLEAFF.

This clonotype was seen only a few times. This rearrangement joins TRBV27 to TRBJ2-2; 8 bases are shared with TRBD1. Germline V gene sequence: CDR1 MNHEY, CDR2 SMNVEV (reference sequence). CDR3 length: 15 residues. V lost 3 bases, J lost 4 bases, and 4 bases stayed unmatched. The CDR3 reads CASSFRGRGTGELFF. The CDR3 nucleotides are TGTGCCAGCAGTTTCAGGGGGCGAGGCACCGGGGAGCTGTTTTTT.

V is TRBV4-1 and J is TRBJ2-2; 8 nucleotides line up with TRBD2. The CDR3 spans 14 residues. Germline-derived CDR1 and CDR2 are MGHRA and YSYEKL. Unmatched junction bases numbered 3, after V lost 3 bases and J lost 6 bases. CDR3 DNA: TGCGCCAGCAGCCAGAACGGGGGGGCCGGGGAGCTGTTTTTT. As protein: CASSQNGGAGELFF.

This chain links TRBV29-1 with TRBJ2-7, with TRBD1 identical over 10 bases. CDR3 length equals 14 residues. In germline, CDR1 is SQVTM, CDR2 ANQGSEA. V was pared by 4 bases and J by 6 bases, with 9 bases of the junction left unmatched. The CDR3 DNA follows: TGCAGCGTTGCTTACCGGACAGGGGGAACCGAGCAGTACTTC. This codes for CSVAYRTGGTEQYF.

The chain combines TRBV27 with TRBJ2-3; TRBD2 matches 13 bases. The CDR3 is 17 residues long. Germline CDR1 and CDR2: MNHEY and SMNVEV (reference sequence). Germline trimming cut 4 bases from V and 4 bases from J; bases unmatched to any gene: 8. CDR3 loop: CASSSPGLAGVADTQYF. The CDR3 region has the DNA TGTGCCAGCAGTTCCCCTGGACTAGCGGGAGTGGCAGATACGCAGTATTTT.

This clonotype occurred a few times. The V call is TRBV10-3, the J call TRBJ1-1; tentatively, D is TRBD1 (6 bases). CDR3 size: 18 residues. Between the trimmed V and J ends, which lost 5 bases and 5 bases, there was a span of 27 bases. In germline, CDR1 is ENHRY, CDR2 SYGVKD. DNA of the CDR3: TGTGCCATCAGTCAAAGAGGACAGCCACGAACGGAGGTGACTGAAGCTTTCTTT. Its protein is CAISQRGQPRTEVTEAFF.

The chain joins TRBV11-1 to TRBJ1-5, with 7 bases lining up with TRBD1. The germline gives CDR1 SGHAT, CDR2 FQDESV (reference sequence). The length of the CDR3 is 14 residues. Trimming took 4 bases from V and 3 from J; bases not matched to a gene: 3. As DNA, the CDR3 is TGTGCCAGCAGCTGGACAGGCTACAATCAGCCCCAGCATTTT. Translated: CASSWTGYNQPQHF.